The source of this T cell receptor (beta chain) is a study of blood T cells in healthy people across ages. CDR1 and CDR2 from the germline V gene are LGHNA and YNFKEQ. J lost 8 bases, V lost 2 bases, and 10 bases had no gene match. This CDR3 is 17 amino acids long. PCR was performed a second time for about 7 to 12 cycles using a sample-barcoded 5' primer and a J-beta primer mix. Each cDNA molecule was tagged by a template-switch adaptor that had 12 random nucleotides. TCRdb redid the calling of the 5' RACE reads with MiXCR, one entry per CDR3 protein. The sample consists of roughly 1,300,000 distinct CDR3 sequences, approximately 63% of them appearing once.

The chain employs TRBV4-2 and TRBJ2-1; 12 nucleotides align to TRBD2. Sequenced input: blood. The clonotype comes from a man younger than 30 in good health. CDR3 region: CASSQSSGGAYNDEQFF. In DNA form, the CDR3 reads TGTGCCAGCAGCCAATCTAGCGGGGGGGCGTATAACGATGAGCAGTTCTTC.